Listed here are 9 T cell receptor beta chains from one sample, sequenced in a study of OX40 agonist ivuxolimab in advanced cancers. Assay: immunoSEQ multiplex PCR; the TCRdb copy retains only in-frame clones and omits some. The sample carries 90,000 or so clones, under 95% recorded once. Specimen: CD4+ or CD8+ T cells sorted from blood, collected in a trial of the OX40 agonist ivuxolimab. The origin of the receptors is an adult with an advanced solid tumor such as melanoma, head and neck, liver or kidney cancer.

V gene TRBV6-1 combines with J gene TRBJ2-5; D uncertain. The CDR3 spans 11 residues. The V end lost 6 bases, the J end lost 1 base, and 3 bases lay between the germline ends. The germline V gene encodes CDR1 MNHNS and CDR2 SASEGT. CDR3 loop: CASRTQETQYF. CDR3 nucleotides: TGTGCCAGCAGGACCCAAGAGACCCAGTACTTC.

This clone showed up just once. The chain employs TRBV18 and TRBJ2-5, with D hard to call. The CDR3 has 17 amino acids. Germline lookup yields CDR1 KGHSH and CDR2 LQKENI. V gave up 1 base and J gave up 0 bases, with 15 bases separating them. The CDR3 sequence: CASSPRVGDANQETQYF. The DNA of the CDR3 is TGTGCCAGCTCACCACGAGTTGGAGACGCTAACCAAGAGACCCAGTACTTC. The entire variable domain, with the rest obtained from reference TRBV18 and TRBJ2-5, is as follows: NAGVMQNPRHLVRRRGQEARLRCSPMKGHSHVYWYRQLPEEGLKFMVYLQKENIIDESGMPKERFSAEFPKEGPSILRIQQVVRGDSAAYFCASSPRVGDANQETQYFGPGTRLLVL.

In this sample, this clone turned up once. This rearrangement joins TRBV6-5 to TRBJ2-1; D gene ambiguous. Germline V gene lookup returns CDR1 MNHEY and CDR2 SVGAGI. CDR3 length equals 14 residues. Trimming cost V 0 bases and J 5 bases, with 8 bases left between them. The CDR3 DNA reads TGTGCCAGCAGTTACTCCGCCTTAAACAATGAGCAGTTCTTC. Its protein product is CASSYSALNNEQFF.

This clone appeared a single time. The chain links TRBV9 to TRBJ2-1, with D hard to call. This CDR3 comprises 14 residues. Trimming took off 0 bases at V and 6 bases at J, with 10 bases between the two ends. Germline CDR1 is SGDLS and CDR2 is YYNGEE. CDR3 protein: CASSVAHIGNEQFF. The CDR3 DNA is TGTGCCAGCAGCGTAGCCCACATAGGCAATGAGCAGTTCTTC.

As DNA, the CDR3 is TGTGCCAGCAGCTTGCTGGGACAGAGACCCTATGGCTACACCTTC. As protein: CASSLLGQRPYGYTF. V is TRBV5-6 and J is TRBJ1-2, with 7 bases matching TRBD1. Germline values: CDR1 SGHDT, CDR2 YYEEEE. The CDR3 covers 15 residues. V shed 1 base and J 4 bases; nucleotides not matched to a gene: 7.

The rearrangement joins TRBV9 to TRBJ2-6; tentatively, D is TRBD1 (6 bases). The CDR3 runs 13 residues. Germline V lookup: CDR1 SGDLS, CDR2 YYNGEE. Trimming took 2 bases from V and 10 from J, leaving 10 bases between them. CDR3 residues: CASSVGHANVLTF. The CDR3 DNA follows: TGTGCCAGCAGCGTGGGACACGCGAACGTCCTGACTTTC. The whole variable domain, remainder taken from reference TRBV9 and TRBJ2-6, is DSGVTQTPKHLITATGQRVTLRCSPRSGDLSVYWYQQSLDQGLQFLIQYYNGEERAKGNILERFSAQQFPDLHSELNLSSLELGDSALYFCASSVGHANVLTFGAGSRLTVL.

The J gene is TRBJ1-1, the V gene TRBV27, with TRBD1 matching over 8 bases. Germline lookup yields CDR1 MNHEY and CDR2 SMNVEV (reference sequence). CDR3 size: 13 residues. The ends lost 8 bases at V and 5 bases at J; junction bases unmatched: 7. The CDR3 spells CASGRTGGTEAFF. In DNA, the CDR3 is TGTGCCAGCGGCCGCACAGGGGGGACTGAAGCTTTCTTT.

This chain joins TRBV6-5 and TRBJ1-1; D may be TRBD1 (6 bases). Germline V gene sequence: CDR1 MNHEY, CDR2 SVGAGI. This CDR3 is built from 15 residues. Deletions cut 2 bases from V and 4 bases from J, with 14 bases between. The CDR3 DNA reads as TGTGCCAGCAGTTACGGGGCAGGGGAAGGCACTGAAGCTTTCTTT. It encodes CASSYGAGEGTEAFF.

V gene TRBV4-1 combines with J gene TRBJ2-7; D could derive from TRBD1 or TRBD2 (5 bases each). Germline V gene lookup returns CDR1 MGHRA and CDR2 YSYEKL. Trimming pared 4 bases from V and 6 bases from J, leaving 16 bases between. The CDR3 spans 14 residues. Here the CDR3 DNA reads TGCGCCAGCAGCCTCCTCAGGGTGGGGAGCGAGCAGTACTTC. It is translated as CASSLLRVGSEQYF.